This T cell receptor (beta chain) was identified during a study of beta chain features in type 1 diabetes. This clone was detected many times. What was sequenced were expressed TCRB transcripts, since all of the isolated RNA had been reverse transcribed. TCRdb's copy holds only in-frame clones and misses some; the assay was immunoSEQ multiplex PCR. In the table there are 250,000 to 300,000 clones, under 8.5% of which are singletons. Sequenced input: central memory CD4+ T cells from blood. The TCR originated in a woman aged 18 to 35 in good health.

Here the CDR3 reads CASSVSGDGYTF. The CDR3 DNA reads as TGTGCCAGCAGTGTCTCAGGGGATGGCTACACCTTC. The genes are TRBV2 and TRBJ1-2; TRBD1 is a possible D gene (6 bases). The CDR3 runs 12 residues. Trimming removed 4 bases from V and 6 bases from J, with 9 bases in between. Per the germline V gene, CDR1 is SNHLY and CDR2 is FYNNEI.